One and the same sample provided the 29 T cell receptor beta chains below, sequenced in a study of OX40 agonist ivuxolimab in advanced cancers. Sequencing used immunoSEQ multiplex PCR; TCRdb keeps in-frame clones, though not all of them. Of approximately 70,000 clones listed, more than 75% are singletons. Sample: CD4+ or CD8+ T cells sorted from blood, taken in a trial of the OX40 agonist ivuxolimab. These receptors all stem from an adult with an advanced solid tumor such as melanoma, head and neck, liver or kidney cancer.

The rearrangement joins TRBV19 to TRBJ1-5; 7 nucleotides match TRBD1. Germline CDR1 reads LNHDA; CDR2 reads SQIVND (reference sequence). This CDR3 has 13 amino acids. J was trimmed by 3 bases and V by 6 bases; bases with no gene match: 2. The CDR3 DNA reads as TGTGCCAGTAGGGGACAGTACAATCAGCCCCAGCATTTT. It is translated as CASRGQYNQPQHF.

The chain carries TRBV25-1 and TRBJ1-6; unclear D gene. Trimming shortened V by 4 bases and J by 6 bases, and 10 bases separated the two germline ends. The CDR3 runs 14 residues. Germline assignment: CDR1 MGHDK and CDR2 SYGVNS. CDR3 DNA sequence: TGTGCCAGCAGTGTCAGTTCCCCTAATTCACCCCTCCACTTT. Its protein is CASSVSSPNSPLHF.

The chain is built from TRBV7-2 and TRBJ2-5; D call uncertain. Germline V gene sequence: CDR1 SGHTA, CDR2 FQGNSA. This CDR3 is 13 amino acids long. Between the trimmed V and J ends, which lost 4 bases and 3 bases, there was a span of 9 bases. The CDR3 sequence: CASSWGSEETQYF. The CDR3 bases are TGTGCCAGCAGCTGGGGATCGGAAGAGACCCAGTACTTC.

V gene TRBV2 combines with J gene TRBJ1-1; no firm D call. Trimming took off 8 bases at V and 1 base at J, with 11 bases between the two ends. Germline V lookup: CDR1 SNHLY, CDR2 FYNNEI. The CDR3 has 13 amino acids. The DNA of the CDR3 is TGTGCCAGCGGACGGTCTACGAACACTGAAGCTTTCTTT. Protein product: CASGRSTNTEAFF.

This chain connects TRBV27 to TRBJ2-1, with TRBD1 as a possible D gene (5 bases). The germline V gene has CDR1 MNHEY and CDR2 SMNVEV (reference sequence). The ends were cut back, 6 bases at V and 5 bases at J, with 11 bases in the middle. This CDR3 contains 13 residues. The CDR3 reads CASSTRADNEQFF. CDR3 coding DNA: TGTGCCAGCAGCACCAGGGCCGACAATGAGCAGTTCTTC.

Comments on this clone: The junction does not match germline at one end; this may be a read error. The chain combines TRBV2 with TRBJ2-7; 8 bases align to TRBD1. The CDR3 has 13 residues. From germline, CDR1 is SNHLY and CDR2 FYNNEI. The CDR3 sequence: CASSDRTGTISDF. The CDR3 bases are TGTGCCAGCAGTGACCGGACAGGGACGATTAGTGACTTC.

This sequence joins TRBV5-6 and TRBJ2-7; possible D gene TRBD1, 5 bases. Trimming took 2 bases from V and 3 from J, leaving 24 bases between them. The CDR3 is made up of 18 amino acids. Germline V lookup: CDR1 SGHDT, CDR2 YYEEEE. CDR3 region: CASSLEAVGQGTFYEQYF. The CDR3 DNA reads TGTGCCAGCAGCTTAGAGGCGGTGGGGCAGGGAACTTTCTACGAGCAGTACTTC.

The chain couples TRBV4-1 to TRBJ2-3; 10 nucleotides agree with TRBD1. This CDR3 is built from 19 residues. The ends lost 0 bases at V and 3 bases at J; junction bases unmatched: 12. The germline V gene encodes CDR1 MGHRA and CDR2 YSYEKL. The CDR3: CASSQERVRQGAGTDTQYF. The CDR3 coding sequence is TGCGCCAGCAGCCAAGAGAGGGTAAGACAGGGGGCCGGTACAGATACGCAGTATTTT.

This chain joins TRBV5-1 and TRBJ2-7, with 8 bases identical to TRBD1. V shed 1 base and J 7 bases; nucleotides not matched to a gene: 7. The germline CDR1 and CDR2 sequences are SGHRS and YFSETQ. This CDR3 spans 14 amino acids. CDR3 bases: TGCGCCAGCAGCTTGAGGACAGGGCTGCGGGAGCAGTACTTC. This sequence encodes CASSLRTGLREQYF.

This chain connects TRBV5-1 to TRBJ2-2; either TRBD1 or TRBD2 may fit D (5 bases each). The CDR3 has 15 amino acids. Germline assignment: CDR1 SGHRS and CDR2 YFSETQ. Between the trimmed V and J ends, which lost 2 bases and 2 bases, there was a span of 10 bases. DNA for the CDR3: TGCGCCAGCAGCTTTTCGGGACCCAACACCGGGGAGCTGTTTTTT. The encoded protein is CASSFSGPNTGELFF. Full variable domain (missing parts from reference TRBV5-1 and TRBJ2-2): KAGVTQTPRYLIKTRGQQVTLSCSPISGHRSVSWYQQTPGQGLQFLFEYFSETQRNKGNFPGRFSGRQFSNSRSEMNVSTLELGDSALYLCASSFSGPNTGELFFGEGSRLTVL.

The CDR3 DNA follows: TGCAGCGTTGTTCAGCGGGTGCGAGGGCCCTACAATGAGCAGTTCTTC. This encodes CSVVQRVRGPYNEQFF. This chain uses TRBV29-1 with TRBJ2-1, with D possibly TRBD2 on 6 matching bases. CDR1 is SQVTM and CDR2 is ANQGSEA in the germline V gene. CDR3 length: 16 amino acids. Trimming left V 4 bases short and J 2 bases short, with 18 bases between.

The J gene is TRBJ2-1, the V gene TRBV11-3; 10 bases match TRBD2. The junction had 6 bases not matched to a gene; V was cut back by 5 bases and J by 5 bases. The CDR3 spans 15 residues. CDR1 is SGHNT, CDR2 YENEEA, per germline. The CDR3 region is CASSLGTSVNNEQFF. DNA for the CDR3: TGTGCCAGCAGCCTTGGGACTAGCGTGAACAATGAGCAGTTCTTC.

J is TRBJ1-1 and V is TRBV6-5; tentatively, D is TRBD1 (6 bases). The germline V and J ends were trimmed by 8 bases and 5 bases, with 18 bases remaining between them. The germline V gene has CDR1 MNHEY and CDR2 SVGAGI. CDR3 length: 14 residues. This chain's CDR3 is CASSLRGAGTEAFF. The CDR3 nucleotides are TGTGCCAGCTCCTTAAGGGGGGCTGGTACTGAAGCTTTCTTT.

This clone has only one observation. CDR3 amino acids: CASSQTGTGDQPQHF. DNA for the CDR3: TGTGCCAGCAGTCAGACCGGGACAGGGGACCAGCCCCAGCATTTT. The chain is built from TRBV28 and TRBJ1-5, with 10 nucleotides matching TRBD1. The germline gives CDR1 MDHEN, CDR2 SYDVKM. The CDR3 is made up of 15 amino acids. Trimming took 5 bases from V and 7 from J; bases not matched to a gene: 8.

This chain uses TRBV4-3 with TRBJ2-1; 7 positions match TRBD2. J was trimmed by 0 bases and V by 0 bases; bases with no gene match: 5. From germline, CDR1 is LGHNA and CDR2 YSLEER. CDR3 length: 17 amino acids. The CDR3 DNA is TGCGCCAGCAGCCAAGAGCCAGCGGGGAGCTCCTACAATGAGCAGTTCTTC. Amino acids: CASSQEPAGSSYNEQFF.

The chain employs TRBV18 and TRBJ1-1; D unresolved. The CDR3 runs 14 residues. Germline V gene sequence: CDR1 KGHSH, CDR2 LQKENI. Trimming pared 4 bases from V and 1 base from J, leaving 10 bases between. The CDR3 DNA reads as TGTGCCAGCTCACTGTATGAGGGGAACACTGAAGCTTTCTTT. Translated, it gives CASSLYEGNTEAFF.

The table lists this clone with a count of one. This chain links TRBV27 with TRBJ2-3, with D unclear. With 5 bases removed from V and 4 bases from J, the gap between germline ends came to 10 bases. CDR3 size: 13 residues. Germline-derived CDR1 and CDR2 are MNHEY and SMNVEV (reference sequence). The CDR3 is CASSPRGSDTQYF. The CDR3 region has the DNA TGTGCCAGCAGTCCCCGCGGTTCAGATACGCAGTATTTT.

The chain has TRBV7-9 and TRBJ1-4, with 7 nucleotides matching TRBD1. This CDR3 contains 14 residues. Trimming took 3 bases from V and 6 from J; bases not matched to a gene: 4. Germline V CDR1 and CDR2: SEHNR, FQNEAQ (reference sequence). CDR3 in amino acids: CASSFQGGDEKLFF. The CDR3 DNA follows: TGTGCCAGCAGCTTCCAGGGGGGAGATGAAAAACTGTTTTTT.

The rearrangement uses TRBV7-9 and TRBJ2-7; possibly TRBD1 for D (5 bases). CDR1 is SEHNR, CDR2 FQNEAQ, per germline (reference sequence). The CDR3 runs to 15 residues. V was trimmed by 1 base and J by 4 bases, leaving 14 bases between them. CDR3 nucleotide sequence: TGTGCCAGCAGCTTAGTCTCGGCAGGGTCGTACGAGCAGTACTTC. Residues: CASSLVSAGSYEQYF.

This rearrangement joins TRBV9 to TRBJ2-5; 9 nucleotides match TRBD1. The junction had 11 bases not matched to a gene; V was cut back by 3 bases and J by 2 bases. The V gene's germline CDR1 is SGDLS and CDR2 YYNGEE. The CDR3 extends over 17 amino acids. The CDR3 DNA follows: TGTGCCAGCAGCGACTCCTTCCGGGACAGGGATCAAGAGACCCAGTACTTC. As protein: CASSDSFRDRDQETQYF.

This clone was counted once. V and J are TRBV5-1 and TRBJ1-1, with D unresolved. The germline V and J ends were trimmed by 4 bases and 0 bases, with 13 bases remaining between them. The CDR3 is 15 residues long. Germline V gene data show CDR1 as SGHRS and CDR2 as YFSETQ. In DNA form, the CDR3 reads TGCGCCAGCAGCGCCCCAGGACGCTTGAACACTGAAGCTTTCTTT. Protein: CASSAPGRLNTEAFF.

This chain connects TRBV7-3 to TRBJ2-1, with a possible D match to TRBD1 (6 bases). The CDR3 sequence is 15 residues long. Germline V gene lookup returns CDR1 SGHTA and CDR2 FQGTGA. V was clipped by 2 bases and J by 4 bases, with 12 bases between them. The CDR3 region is CASSLYGQIYNEQFF. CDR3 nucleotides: TGTGCCAGCAGCTTATATGGACAGATATACAATGAGCAGTTCTTC. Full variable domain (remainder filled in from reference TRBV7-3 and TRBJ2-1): GAGVSQTPSNKVTEKGKYVELRCDPISGHTALYWYRQSLGQGPEFLIYFQGTGAADDSGLPNDRFFAVRPEGSVSTLKIQRTERGDSAVYLCASSLYGQIYNEQFFGPGTRLTVL.

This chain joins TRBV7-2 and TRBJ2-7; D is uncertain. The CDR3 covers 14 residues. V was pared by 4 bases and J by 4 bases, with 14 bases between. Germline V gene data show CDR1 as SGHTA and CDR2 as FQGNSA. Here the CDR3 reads CASSSTMTGYEQYF. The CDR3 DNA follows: TGTGCCAGCAGCTCCACAATGACTGGGTACGAGCAGTACTTC.

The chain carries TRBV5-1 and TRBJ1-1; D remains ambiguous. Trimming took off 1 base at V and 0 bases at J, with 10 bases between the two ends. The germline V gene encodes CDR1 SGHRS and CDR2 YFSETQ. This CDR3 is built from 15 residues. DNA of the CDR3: TGCGCCAGCAGCTTGATCCCAGGAATGAACACTGAAGCTTTCTTT. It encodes CASSLIPGMNTEAFF.

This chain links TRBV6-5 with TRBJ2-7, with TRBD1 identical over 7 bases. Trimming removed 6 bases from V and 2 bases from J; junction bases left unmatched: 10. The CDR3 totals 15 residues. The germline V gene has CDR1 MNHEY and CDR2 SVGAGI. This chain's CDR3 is CASRYNYRGPYEQYF. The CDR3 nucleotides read TGTGCCAGCAGATACAATTACAGGGGACCCTACGAGCAGTACTTC.

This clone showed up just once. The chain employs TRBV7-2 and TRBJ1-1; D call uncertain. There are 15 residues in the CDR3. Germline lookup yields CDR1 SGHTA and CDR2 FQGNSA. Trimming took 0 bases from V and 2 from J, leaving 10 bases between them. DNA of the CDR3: TGTGCCAGCAGCTTAGCTGGCAGCCTTAACACTGAAGCTTTCTTT. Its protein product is CASSLAGSLNTEAFF.

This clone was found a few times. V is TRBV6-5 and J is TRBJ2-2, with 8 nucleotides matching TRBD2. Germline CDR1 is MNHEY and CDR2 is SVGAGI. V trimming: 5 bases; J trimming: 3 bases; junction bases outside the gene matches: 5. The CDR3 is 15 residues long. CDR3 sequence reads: CASSNGGAHTGELFF. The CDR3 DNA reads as TGTGCCAGCAGTAACGGGGGGGCCCACACCGGGGAGCTGTTTTTT.

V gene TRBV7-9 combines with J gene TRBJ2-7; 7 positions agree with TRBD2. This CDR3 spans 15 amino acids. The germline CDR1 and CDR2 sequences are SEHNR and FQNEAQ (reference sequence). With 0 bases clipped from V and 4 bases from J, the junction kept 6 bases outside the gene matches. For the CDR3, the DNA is TGTGCCAGCAGCTTAGCCTCAGCGGGAAGTTACGAGCAGTACTTC. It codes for CASSLASAGSYEQYF.

In DNA, the CDR3 is TGTGCCAGCAGCTTAAACGCGGGAGCGGGAGAGACCCAGTACTTC. It translates to CASSLNAGAGETQYF. The V and J genes are TRBV7-8 and TRBJ2-5, with TRBD2 identical over 7 bases. In germline, CDR1 is SGHVS, CDR2 FQNEAQ. The CDR3 has 15 amino acids. The junction had 7 bases not matched to a gene; V was cut back by 2 bases and J by 4 bases.